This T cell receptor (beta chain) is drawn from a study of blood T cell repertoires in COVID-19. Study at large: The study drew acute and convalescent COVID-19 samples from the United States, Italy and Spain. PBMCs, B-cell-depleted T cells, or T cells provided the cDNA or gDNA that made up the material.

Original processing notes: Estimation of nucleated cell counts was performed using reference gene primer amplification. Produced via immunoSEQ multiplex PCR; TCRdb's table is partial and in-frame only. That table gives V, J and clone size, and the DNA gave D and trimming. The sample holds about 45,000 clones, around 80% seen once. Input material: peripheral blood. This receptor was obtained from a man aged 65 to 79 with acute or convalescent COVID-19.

The CDR3 nucleotides are TGCAGCATAACAGGGATGTCCTACGAGCAGTACTTC. Its translation: CSITGMSYEQYF. This rearrangement joins TRBV29-1 to TRBJ2-7; possibly TRBD1 for D (6 bases). Looked up from germline, CDR1 is SQVTM and CDR2 is ANQGSEA. Trimming took off 8 bases at V and 1 base at J, with 12 bases between the two ends. The CDR3 totals 12 residues.